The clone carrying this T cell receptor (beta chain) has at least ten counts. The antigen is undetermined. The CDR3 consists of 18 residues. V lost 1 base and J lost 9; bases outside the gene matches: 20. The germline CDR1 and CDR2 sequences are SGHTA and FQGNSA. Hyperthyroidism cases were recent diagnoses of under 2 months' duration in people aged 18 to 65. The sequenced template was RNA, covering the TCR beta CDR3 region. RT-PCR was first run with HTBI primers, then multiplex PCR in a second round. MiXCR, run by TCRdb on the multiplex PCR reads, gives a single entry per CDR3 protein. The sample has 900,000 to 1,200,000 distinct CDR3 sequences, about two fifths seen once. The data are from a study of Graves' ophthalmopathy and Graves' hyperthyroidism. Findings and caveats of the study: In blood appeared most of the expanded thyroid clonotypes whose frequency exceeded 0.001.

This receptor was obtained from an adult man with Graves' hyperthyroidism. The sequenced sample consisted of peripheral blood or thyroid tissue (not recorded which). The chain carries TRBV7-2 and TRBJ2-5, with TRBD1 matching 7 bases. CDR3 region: CASSLVGTASIPRAAQYF. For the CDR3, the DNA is TGTGCCAGCAGCTTAGTTGGGACAGCTTCTATTCCAAGAGCTGCCCAGTACTTC.